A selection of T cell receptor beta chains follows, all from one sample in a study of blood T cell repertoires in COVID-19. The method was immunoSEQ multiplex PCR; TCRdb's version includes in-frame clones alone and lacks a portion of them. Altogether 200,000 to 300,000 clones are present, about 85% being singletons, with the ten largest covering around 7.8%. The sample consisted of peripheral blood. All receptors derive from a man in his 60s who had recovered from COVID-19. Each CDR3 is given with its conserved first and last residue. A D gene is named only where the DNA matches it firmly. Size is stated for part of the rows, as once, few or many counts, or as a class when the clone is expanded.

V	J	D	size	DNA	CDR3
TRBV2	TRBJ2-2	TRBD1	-	TGTGCCAGCTCGACGAGGACAGGGACCACCGGGGAGCTGTTTTTT	CASSTRTGTTGELFF
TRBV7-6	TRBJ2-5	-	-	TGTGCCAGCAGCACCGGTCCCGGTCGAGAGACCCAGTACTTC	CASSTGPGRETQYF
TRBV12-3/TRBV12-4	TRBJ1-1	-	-	TGTGCCAGCAGTCCGTCGTGGAACACTGAAGCTTTCTTT	CASSPSWNTEAFF
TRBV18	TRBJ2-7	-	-	TGTGCCAGCTCATCCACAAACTACGAGCAGTACTTC	CASSSTNYEQYF
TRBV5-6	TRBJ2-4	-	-	TGTGCCAGCAGCCTGGGGACAACGAACATTCAGTACTTC	CASSLGTTNIQYF
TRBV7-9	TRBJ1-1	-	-	TGTGCCAGCAGCTTATCCACGGGGACTGAAGCTTTCTTT	CASSLSTGTEAFF
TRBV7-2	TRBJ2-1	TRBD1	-	TGTGCCAGCAGCTTAGACAGGGGAATCTACAATGAGCAGTTCTTC	CASSLDRGIYNEQFF
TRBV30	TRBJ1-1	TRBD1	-	TGTGCCTGGAGTGGGGACAGGGGGAGCACTGAAGCTTTCTTT	CAWSGDRGSTEAFF
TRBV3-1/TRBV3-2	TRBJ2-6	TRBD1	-	TGTGCCAGCAGGGAAACAGGGGATGGGGCCAACGTCCTGACTTTC	CASRETGDGANVLTF
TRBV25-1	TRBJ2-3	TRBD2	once	TGTGCCAGCAGTGCTAGACTAGCGGGGGGCAATACGCAGTATTTT	CASSARLAGGNTQYF
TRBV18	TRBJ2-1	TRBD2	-	TGTGCCAGCTCACCTCCAGCGGGGAGTAATGAGCAGTTCTTC	CASSPPAGSNEQFF
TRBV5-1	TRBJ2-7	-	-	TGCGCCAGCAGCTTGACCGCAGGGCAGTACGAGCAGTACTTC	CASSLTAGQYEQYF
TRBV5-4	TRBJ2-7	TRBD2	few	TGTGCCAGCAGCTTGGAATTAGCGGGGACCTACGAGCAGTACTTC	CASSLELAGTYEQYF
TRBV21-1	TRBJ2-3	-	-	TGTGCCAGCAGCTTTTGCGGGGGGGGGATCACAGATACGCAGTATTTT	CASSFCGGGITDTQYF
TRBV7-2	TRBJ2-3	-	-	TGTGCCAGCAGCTTACCAGGGGACCCGCAGTATTTT	CASSLPGDPQYF
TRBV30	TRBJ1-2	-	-	TGTGCCTGGAGTATTGGCGGCCGTACATACACCTTC	CAWSIGGRTYTF
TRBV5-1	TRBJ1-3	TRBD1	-	TGCGCCAGCAGGGCAGGGGGATCTGGAAACACCATATATTTT	CASRAGGSGNTIYF
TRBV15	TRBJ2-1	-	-	TGTGCCACCAGCAGACTGCCGGACTCCCGTCATAACAATGAGCAGTTCTTC	CATSRLPDSRHNNEQFF
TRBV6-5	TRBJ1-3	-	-	TGTGCCAGCAGTTACCGGGGGATCTCTGGAAACACCATATATTTT	CASSYRGISGNTIYF
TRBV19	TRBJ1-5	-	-	TGTGCCAGTAGTATTTGGGGGGGGGAGTTTACCAATCAGCCCCAGCATTTT	CASSIWGGEFTNQPQHF
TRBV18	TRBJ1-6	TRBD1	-	TGTGCCAGCTCACCAAGTGCGACAGGGGGTTCACCCCTCCACTTT	CASSPSATGGSPLHF
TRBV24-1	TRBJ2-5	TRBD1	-	TGTGCCACCAGTGATTTAGAGGGGGCCGGGGAGACCCAGTACTTC	CATSDLEGAGETQYF
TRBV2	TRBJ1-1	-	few	TGTGCCAGCAGCGTGGGACTCAACACTGAAGCTTTCTTT	CASSVGLNTEAFF
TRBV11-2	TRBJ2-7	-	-	TGTGCCAGCAGCTTAGGGGGGCCGGGGCAGTACTTC	CASSLGGPGQYF
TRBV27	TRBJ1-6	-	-	TGTGCCAGCATGACTAGGCCGGGGGTACCCTATAATTCACCCCTCCACTTT	CASMTRPGVPYNSPLHF
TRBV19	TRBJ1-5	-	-	TGTGCCAGTAGTAGGGAACAGGTCCAGCCCCAGCATTTT	CASSREQVQPQHF
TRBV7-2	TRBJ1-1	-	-	TGTGCCAGCAGACTACAGGGGAACACTGAAGCTTTCTTT	CASRLQGNTEAFF
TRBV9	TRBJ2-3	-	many	TGTGCCAGCAGCTTGACAGGTTGGCCCAGCACAGATACGCAGTATTTT	CASSLTGWPSTDTQYF
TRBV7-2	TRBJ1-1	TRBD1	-	TGTGCCAGCAGCTGGAACAGGGGCACTGAAGCTTTCTTT	CASSWNRGTEAFF
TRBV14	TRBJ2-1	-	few	TGTGCCAGCAGCCAGGAGATCTTC	CASSQEIF
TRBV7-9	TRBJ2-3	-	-	TGTGCCAGCAGCTTAGGGACTGGATTCACAGATACGCAGTATTTT	CASSLGTGFTDTQYF
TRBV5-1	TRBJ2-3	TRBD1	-	TGCGCCAGCAGCTTGGAACCGACAGGGTGGGGCACAGATACGCAGTATTTT	CASSLEPTGWGTDTQYF
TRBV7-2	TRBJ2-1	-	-	TGTGCCAGCAGCTTTGGGTCCCGGAGGAATGAGCAGTTCTTC	CASSFGSRRNEQFF
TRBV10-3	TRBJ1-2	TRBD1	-	TGTGCCATCAACCGCGGACAGGGGGCGGTTTCTTATGGCTACACCTTC	CAINRGQGAVSYGYTF
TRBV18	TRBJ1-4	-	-	TGTGCCAGCTCACCAGACAGGAACCATGAAAAACTGTTTTTT	CASSPDRNHEKLFF
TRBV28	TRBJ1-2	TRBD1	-	TGTGCCAGCACTATTCAGGGGGCTAACTATGGCTACACCTTC	CASTIQGANYGYTF
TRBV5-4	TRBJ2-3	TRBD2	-	TGTGCCAGCAGCGCCCGACTAGCGGGGGGGAGCACAGATACGCAGTATTTT	CASSARLAGGSTDTQYF
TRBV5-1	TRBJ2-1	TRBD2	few	TGCGCCAGCAACCCCGGGCTAGCGGGAGCTAATGAGCAGTTCTTC	CASNPGLAGANEQFF
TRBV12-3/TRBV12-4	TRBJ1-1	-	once	TGTGCCAGCAGTTTTCTAGGGGGAACTGAAGCTTTCTTT	CASSFLGGTEAFF
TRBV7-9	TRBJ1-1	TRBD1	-	TGTGCCAGCAGCCGACAACAGGGGGCAGGCACTGAAGCTTTCTTT	CASSRQQGAGTEAFF
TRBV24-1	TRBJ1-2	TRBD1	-	TGTGCCACCAGTGACCCTCGGACAGGGGGCGGCTACACCTTC	CATSDPRTGGGYTF
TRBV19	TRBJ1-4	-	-	TGTGCCAGTAGTATTTCTGGGCCAGGGGAAAGTGAAAAACTGTTTTTT	CASSISGPGESEKLFF
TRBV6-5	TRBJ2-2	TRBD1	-	TGTGCCAGCAGTACGCAGGGGGTCGGGGAGCTGTTTTTT	CASSTQGVGELFF
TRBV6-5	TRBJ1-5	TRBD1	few	TGTGCCAGCACTTCCGGGACAGGGGCAAATCAGCCCCAGCATTTT	CASTSGTGANQPQHF
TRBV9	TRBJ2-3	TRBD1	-	TGTGCCAGCAGCGGACGGACAGGGGGCGTCGATACGCAGTATTTT	CASSGRTGGVDTQYF
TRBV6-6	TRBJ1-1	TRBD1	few	TGTGCCAGCAGCCTCCCCTTGGACAGGGGGATTGAAGCTTTCTTT	CASSLPLDRGIEAFF
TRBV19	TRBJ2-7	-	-	TGTGCCAGTAGTATGGAGCCTAGCGCCCCCAACGAGCAGTACTTC	CASSMEPSAPNEQYF
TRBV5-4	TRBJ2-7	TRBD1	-	TGTGCCAGCAGCTCGGGACAGGGGTCCTACGAGCAGTACTTC	CASSSGQGSYEQYF
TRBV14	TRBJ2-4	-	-	TGTGCCAGCAGCCAGGGGGGTTCTGGCCTAGCCAAAAACATTCAGTACTTC	CASSQGGSGLAKNIQYF
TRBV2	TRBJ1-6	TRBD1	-	TGTGCCAGCAGTGGACAGGGGGACAATTCACCCCTCCACTTT	CASSGQGDNSPLHF
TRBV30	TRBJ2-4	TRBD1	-	TGTGCCCGACCGGGACAGGGAAAAGACAAAAACATTCAGTACTTC	CARPGQGKDKNIQYF
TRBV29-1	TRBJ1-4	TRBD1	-	TGCAGCGTTGTTGGGACAGGGTCTAATGAAAAACTGTTTTTT	CSVVGTGSNEKLFF
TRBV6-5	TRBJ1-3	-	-	TGTGCCAGCAGTTACAGGGGAACCAGCTCTGGAAACACCATATATTTT	CASSYRGTSSGNTIYF
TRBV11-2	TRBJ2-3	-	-	TGTGCCAGCAGCTTAGATTTGCGGGCGGATACGCAGTATTTT	CASSLDLRADTQYF
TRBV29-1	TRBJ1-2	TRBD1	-	TGCAGCGCAATAGGGACAGGAGGAGAGAGAAACTATGGCTACACCTTC	CSAIGTGGERNYGYTF